The rows below give T cell receptor beta chains drawn from one sample of a study of cytomegalovirus exposure and HLA in healthy donors. Profiling relied on immunoSEQ multiplex PCR, and the TCRdb table lists in-frame clones only, not all of them. The table includes some 150,000 clones, roughly 70% detected once. Sequenced input: PBMCs. All receptors derive from a woman aged 25-40 years in good health and CMV-seronegative. Both conserved end residues are part of each CDR3. A D gene is named only where the DNA matches it firmly. Clone size is given for some rows only: seen once, a few or many times, or a class if the clone is expanded.

clone_size	cdr3_length	v_call	d_call	j_call	cdr3_aa	cdr3_nt
NA	16	TRBV5-4	TRBD1	TRBJ2-1	CASSRGTGQGGNEQFF	TGTGCCAGCAGTCGGGGAACGGGACAGGGTGGCAATGAGCAGTTCTTC
NA	12	TRBV7-3	NA	TRBJ1-1	CASSFTGSEAFF	TGTGCCAGCAGCTTTACAGGATCTGAAGCTTTCTTT
NA	15	TRBV7-9	TRBD1	TRBJ2-5	CASSVTGGYQETQYF	TGTGCCAGCAGCGTAACAGGGGGGTACCAAGAGACCCAGTACTTC
few	14	TRBV5-1	TRBD1	TRBJ1-5	CASSLLGGDQPQHF	TGCGCCAGCAGCTTGTTAGGGGGCGATCAGCCCCAGCATTTT
NA	13	TRBV5-1	NA	TRBJ2-3	CASNPEWAYTQYF	TGCGCCAGCAACCCCGAATGGGCGTATACGCAGTATTTT
NA	17	TRBV7-2	TRBD2	TRBJ2-1	CASSLEHSSGGLNEQFF	TGTGCCAGCAGCTTAGAACACTCTAGCGGGGGGCTGAATGAGCAGTTCTTC
NA	15	TRBV6-1	NA	TRBJ2-7	CASSVVLGQAYEQYF	TGTGCCAGCAGTGTAGTGCTAGGACAAGCCTACGAGCAGTACTTC
NA	15	TRBV9	NA	TRBJ1-1	CASSKRSIGGTEAFF	TGTGCCAGCAGCAAACGTAGTATTGGAGGCACTGAAGCTTTCTTT
few	15	TRBV4-3	TRBD2	TRBJ2-1	CASSQHSGSGDEQFF	TGCGCCAGCAGCCAACATAGCGGGAGTGGCGATGAGCAGTTCTTC
NA	13	TRBV10-3	NA	TRBJ2-2	CAISPEYTGELFF	TGTGCCATCAGTCCAGAATACACCGGGGAGCTGTTTTTT
NA	15	TRBV28	NA	TRBJ2-2	CASLSLGGLFGELFF	TGTGCCAGCCTCTCCTTGGGGGGGCTATTCGGGGAGCTGTTTTTT
NA	14	TRBV2	TRBD2	TRBJ2-1	CASRRTSGREEQFF	TGTGCCAGCAGGCGGACTAGCGGGAGGGAAGAGCAGTTCTTC
NA	16	TRBV11-2	NA	TRBJ2-1	CASSFEGTNHPNEQFF	TGTGCCAGCAGCTTTGAAGGCACTAACCACCCCAATGAGCAGTTCTTC
NA	14	TRBV7-9	TRBD1	TRBJ1-1	CASSLAGTGAEAFF	TGTGCCAGCAGCTTAGCCGGGACAGGGGCTGAAGCTTTCTTT
NA	14	TRBV6-6	NA	TRBJ1-5	CASSYSGGHQPQHF	TGTGCCAGCAGTTATTCGGGGGGCCATCAGCCCCAGCATTTT
NA	15	TRBV4-1	NA	TRBJ2-3	CASSQVSVSTDTQYF	TGCGCCAGCAGCCAAGTGTCCGTGAGCACAGATACGCAGTATTTT